A selection of T cell receptor beta chains follows, all from one sample in a study of blood T cell repertoires in COVID-19. TCRdb's copy holds only in-frame clones and misses some; the assay was immunoSEQ multiplex PCR. Of about 110,000 clones in the sample, 81% were seen once. The sample taken for sequencing was peripheral blood. The receptor set was obtained from an older woman with acute or convalescent COVID-19. Each CDR3 is given with its conserved first and last residue. A D gene is named only where the DNA matches it firmly. Not all rows give a size; the values are once, few, many and, for expanded clones, a class.

CDR3 protein | CDR3 DNA | J gene | V gene | clone size | CDR3 length | D gene
CSVDGPGTDTQYF | TGCAGCGTTGATGGCCCGGGGACAGATACGCAGTATTTT | TRBJ2-3 | TRBV29-1 | NA | 13 | NA
CASKRLNTEAFF | TGTGCCAGCAAGCGCCTGAACACTGAAGCTTTCTTT | TRBJ1-1 | TRBV7-2 | NA | 12 | NA
CASSYLREGWNEQFF | TGTGCCAGCAGTTACCTGAGGGAAGGGTGGAATGAGCAGTTCTTC | TRBJ2-1 | TRBV6-2/TRBV6-3 | NA | 15 | NA
CASSPGTSGYNEQFF | TGTGCCAGCAGCCCCGGGACTAGCGGCTACAATGAGCAGTTCTTC | TRBJ2-1 | TRBV7-3 | NA | 15 | TRBD2
CASSPGQGGGNTIYF | TGTGCCAGCAGCCCTGGACAGGGTGGGGGAAACACCATATATTTT | TRBJ1-3 | TRBV5-5 | few | 15 | TRBD1
CASSIDRSYGYTF | TGTGCCAGTAGTATTGACAGAAGTTATGGCTACACCTTC | TRBJ1-2 | TRBV19 | few | 13 | NA
CASSAFSRATNEKLFF | TGTGCCAGCAGTGCTTTCTCCAGGGCAACTAATGAAAAACTGTTTTTT | TRBJ1-4 | TRBV2 | once | 16 | NA
CASSVSSVNTGELFF | TGTGCCAGCAGCGTATCTAGCGTGAACACCGGGGAGCTGTTTTTT | TRBJ2-2 | TRBV9 | few | 15 | NA
CASSPKIWTGGFGTEAFF | TGCGCCAGCAGCCCCAAGATTTGGACAGGGGGCTTTGGCACTGAAGCTTTCTTT | TRBJ1-1 | TRBV4-3 | few | 18 | TRBD1
CASSSRRASGTDPYNEQFF | TGTGCCAGCAGCTCCCGTAGGGCTAGCGGGACGGATCCCTACAATGAGCAGTTCTTC | TRBJ2-1 | TRBV21-1 | NA | 19 | NA
CASSLAPGDNSPLHF | TGCGCCAGCAGCTTGGCCCCAGGGGATAATTCACCCCTCCACTTT | TRBJ1-6 | TRBV5-1 | NA | 15 | NA
CASSLRHDSGYTF | TGTGCCAGCAGCCTAAGACACGATTCTGGCTACACCTTC | TRBJ1-2 | TRBV3-1/TRBV3-2 | once | 13 | NA
CASSPRLAGSPSYNEQFF | TGTGCCAGCAGCCCCCGACTAGCGGGTTCCCCTTCGTACAATGAGCAGTTCTTC | TRBJ2-1 | TRBV7-9 | once | 18 | TRBD2
CATSDFSAGFAGGADTQYF | TGTGCCACCAGTGATTTTTCTGCAGGGTTCGCGGGAGGGGCAGATACGCAGTATTTT | TRBJ2-3 | TRBV24-1 | once | 19 | TRBD2
CASSVGSRNNEQFF | TGTGCCAGCAGCGTAGGAAGTAGAAACAATGAGCAGTTCTTC | TRBJ2-1 | TRBV9 | NA | 14 | NA
CASSQPFLRDKGLEGYTF | TGCGCCAGCAGCCAACCTTTCCTCCGGGACAAGGGCTTAGAGGGCTACACCTTC | TRBJ1-2 | TRBV4-1 | NA | 18 | NA
CASSLQGGYNEQFF | TGTGCCAGCAGTTTACAGGGGGGTTACAATGAGCAGTTCTTC | TRBJ2-1 | TRBV28 | NA | 14 | NA
CASSEFRASSNQPQHF | TGTGCCAGCAGTGAGTTCAGGGCGTCTAGCAATCAGCCCCAGCATTTT | TRBJ1-5 | TRBV6-1 | once | 16 | NA
CASSYSGTGGEKLFF | TGTGCCAGCAGTTACTCGGGGACAGGGGGCGAAAAACTGTTTTTT | TRBJ1-4 | TRBV6-5 | NA | 15 | TRBD1
CASSKRWTGGHTGELFF | TGTGCCAGTAGCAAGAGATGGACAGGGGGCCACACCGGGGAGCTGTTTTTT | TRBJ2-2 | TRBV19 | NA | 17 | TRBD1
CASSQDPNSGARETQYF | TGCGCCAGCAGCCAAGATCCTAATAGCGGGGCGAGAGAGACCCAGTACTTC | TRBJ2-5 | TRBV4-3 | once | 17 | TRBD2
CASSLVTGNSPLHF | TGTGCCAGCAGCTTGGTTACAGGGAATTCACCCCTCCACTTT | TRBJ1-6 | TRBV5-8 | NA | 14 | NA
CASATGTNNEQFF | TGTGCCAGCGCCACCGGGACTAACAATGAGCAGTTCTTC | TRBJ2-1 | TRBV12-3/TRBV12-4 | few | 13 | TRBD2
CASSASLGLNEKLFF | TGTGCCAGCAGCGCCTCCCTTGGCCTGAACGAAAAACTGTTTTTT | TRBJ1-4 | TRBV9 | NA | 15 | NA
CASSYSRLQLRGKETQYF | TGTGCCAGCAGTTACTCGAGGTTGCAACTCCGAGGGAAAGAGACCCAGTACTTC | TRBJ2-5 | TRBV6-2/TRBV6-3 | NA | 18 | NA
CAWSPVGQGEDEAFF | TGTGCCTGGAGTCCCGTAGGTCAGGGGGAAGATGAAGCTTTCTTT | TRBJ1-1 | TRBV30 | few | 15 | TRBD1
CASSYAGDEQFF | TGTGCCAGCAGTTACGCGGGCGATGAGCAGTTCTTC | TRBJ2-1 | TRBV6-2/TRBV6-3 | NA | 12 | NA
CASRDSGAITEQYF | TGTGCCAGCAGGGATAGCGGAGCGATTACCGAGCAGTACTTC | TRBJ2-7 | TRBV28 | NA | 14 | NA
CASSPGTVKETQYF | TGTGCCAGCAGCCCCGGGACAGTTAAAGAGACCCAGTACTTC | TRBJ2-5 | TRBV7-9 | NA | 14 | TRBD1
CATSGGQPLDQPQHF | TGTGCCACCAGCGGAGGACAGCCCTTAGATCAGCCCCAGCATTTT | TRBJ1-5 | TRBV15 | once | 15 | NA
CASSQEAPRRFF | TGCGCCAGCAGCCAAGAGGCACCGAGGCGGTTTTTT | TRBJ1-4 | TRBV4-3 | NA | 12 | NA
CASSAQEIPTGELFF | TGTGCCAGCAGCGCCCAGGAAATTCCCACCGGGGAGCTGTTTTTT | TRBJ2-2 | TRBV9 | NA | 15 | NA
CASSPGTNYGYTF | TGTGCCAGCAGTCCCGGGACTAACTATGGCTACACCTTC | TRBJ1-2 | TRBV6-6 | NA | 13 | NA
CASSFQGARGYTF | TGTGCCAGCAGTTTTCAGGGGGCGCGCGGCTACACCTTC | TRBJ1-2 | TRBV12-3/TRBV12-4 | NA | 13 | TRBD1
CASSPGAGNTIYF | TGTGCCAGCTCACCAGGGGCCGGAAACACCATATATTTT | TRBJ1-3 | TRBV18 | NA | 13 | NA
CASSLVGLAGSTDTQYF | TGTGCCAGCAGTTTAGTCGGACTAGCGGGAAGCACAGATACGCAGTATTTT | TRBJ2-3 | TRBV28 | NA | 17 | TRBD2
CASSSLDRVETDTQYF | TGTGCCAGTAGCTCCTTGGACAGGGTGGAGACAGATACGCAGTATTTT | TRBJ2-3 | TRBV19 | NA | 16 | TRBD1
CAWSPDRGQETQYF | TGTGCCTGGAGTCCGGACAGGGGCCAAGAGACCCAGTACTTC | TRBJ2-5 | TRBV30 | NA | 14 | TRBD1
CASSLGVGGSAGELFF | TGTGCCAGCAGCTTAGGAGTAGGGGGAAGTGCCGGGGAGCTGTTTTTT | TRBJ2-2 | TRBV11-2 | few | 16 | NA
CASSLVGRAGELFF | TGTGCCAGCAGCTTGGTAGGGAGGGCCGGGGAGCTGTTTTTT | TRBJ2-2 | TRBV5-5 | few | 14 | TRBD2
CASSQLQGDAWETQYF | TGTGCCAGCAGTCAATTACAGGGGGACGCGTGGGAGACCCAGTACTTC | TRBJ2-5 | TRBV2 | NA | 16 | TRBD1
CAWSVGGSGNEQFF | TGTGCCTGGAGTGTAGGCGGGAGTGGGAATGAGCAGTTCTTC | TRBJ2-1 | TRBV30 | NA | 14 | TRBD2
CASSPSGSYNEQFF | TGTGCCAGTTCCCCTAGCGGGAGCTACAATGAGCAGTTCTTC | TRBJ2-1 | TRBV6-5 | NA | 14 | TRBD2
CASSLFSFGERNEQFF | TGTGCCAGCAGCTTATTCTCGTTTGGTGAGAGAAATGAGCAGTTCTTC | TRBJ2-1 | TRBV5-8 | NA | 16 | NA
CASSFTSSYEQYF | TGTGCCAGCAGTTTCACGAGCTCCTACGAGCAGTACTTC | TRBJ2-7 | TRBV27 | NA | 13 | NA
CASSSAGGEAFF | TGTGCCAGCAGTTCCGCGGGGGGTGAAGCTTTCTTT | TRBJ1-1 | TRBV27 | NA | 12 | NA
CAWRETSGNYEQYF | TGTGCCTGGAGGGAGACTAGCGGGAATTACGAGCAGTACTTC | TRBJ2-7 | TRBV30 | NA | 14 | TRBD2
CASSIFVDTEAFF | TGTGCCAGCAGTATATTTGTCGACACTGAAGCTTTCTTT | TRBJ1-1 | TRBV7-2 | few | 13 | NA
CASSPPASGRANEQFF | TGTGCCAGCTCACCACCGGCTAGCGGGAGGGCTAATGAGCAGTTCTTC | TRBJ2-1 | TRBV18 | NA | 16 | TRBD2
CASKTGGDGYAEAFF | TGTGCCAGCAAGACGGGGGGAGACGGTTACGCTGAAGCTTTCTTT | TRBJ1-1 | TRBV6-5 | NA | 15 | NA
CASSSRIEDEQFF | TGCGCCAGCAGCTCAAGAATAGAAGATGAGCAGTTCTTC | TRBJ2-1 | TRBV5-1 | NA | 13 | NA